The sequence of this T cell receptor beta chain was determined in a study of shared clonotypes between healthy human individuals. Study-wide results and caveats: Shared clonotypes across all four donors exceeded non-shared ones in generation probability. The study generally estimated greater richness for naive than memory subsets.

Negatively enriched CD4+ T cells were divided by CD45RA into naive and memory. Germline V gene lookup returns CDR1 LGHNA and CDR2 YNFKEQ. Trimming removed 4 bases from V and 9 bases from J; junction bases left unmatched: 19. The CDR3 covers 17 residues. As processed by the authors: Junction-only sequences without quality scores came from ImmunoSEQ, so filtering differed. Method: immunoSEQ multiplex PCR; TCRdb's copy keeps in-frame clones and lacks some. Clone size and V and J calls were adopted from that table, with D and trimming inferred from the DNA. The table has about 2,500,000 clones, approximately 94% seen once. To note about this clone: Antigen specificity is unknown.

Sequencing input: naive CD4+ T cells sorted from blood. The subset denotes: CD45RA+ positively selected. This rearrangement joins TRBV4-2 to TRBJ2-5, with 8 bases matching TRBD1. This TCR derives from a man younger than 30 in good health. The CDR3 spells CASSPPGGPSVLWPQYF. The CDR3 DNA is TGTGCCAGCAGCCCACCAGGGGGCCCTTCTGTTCTTTGGCCCCAGTACTTC.